One sample yielded the 6 T cell receptor beta chains listed below, sequenced in a study of cytotoxic CD8 clonotypes in ibrutinib-treated CLL. Sequencing was performed with immunoSEQ multiplex PCR; in TCRdb, only in-frame clones are kept and a portion is missing. The sample yields 17,000 or so clones, around three fifths seen once. Sequencing used PBMCs, obtained after 12 months of ibrutinib treatment. The receptors stem from a human donor with chronic lymphocytic leukemia.

This chain connects TRBV7-2 to TRBJ2-1; TRBD2 matches at 10 bases. There are 17 residues in the CDR3. The germline gives CDR1 SGHTA, CDR2 FQGNSA. V lost 1 base and J lost 3; bases outside the gene matches: 6. The CDR3 loop is CASSLGGRTSGYNEQFF. The CDR3 DNA reads TGTGCCAGCAGCTTAGGGGGGCGGACTAGCGGCTACAATGAGCAGTTCTTC.

This chain uses TRBV21-1 with TRBJ2-7; TRBD1 is the table's D call, not checked against the DNA. TRBV21-1 is listed as a pseudogene. This CDR3 is 16 amino acids long. This CDR3 reads CASSNQPDRGSHEQYF. The CDR3 coding sequence is TGTGCCAGCAGCAACCAACCCGACAGGGGTAGTCACGAGCAGTACTTC.

This chain joins TRBV18 and TRBJ2-3; 12 bases are a match to TRBD2. V shed 4 bases and J 7 bases; nucleotides not matched to a gene: 12. CDR3 size: 17 residues. Germline CDR1 reads KGHSH; CDR2 reads LQKENI. The CDR3 sequence: CASSLSLRLAGDNTQYF. The CDR3 nucleotides are TGTGCCAGCTCACTCTCCCTGAGACTAGCGGGAGACAATACGCAGTATTTT.

The chain uses TRBV9 and TRBJ2-3; 7 bases match TRBD2. The CDR3 length is 16 residues. The trim removed 2 bases at V and 4 bases at J, leaving 10 bases unmatched. Germline V gives CDR1 SGDLS, CDR2 YYNGEE. The CDR3 is CASSVLGGLLADTQYF. Here the CDR3 DNA reads TGTGCCAGCAGCGTCCTCGGGGGACTACTGGCAGATACGCAGTATTTT.

This rearrangement joins TRBV6-7 to TRBJ2-1; 12 positions match TRBD2. TRBV6-7 falls under the ORF class, with uncertain function. The CDR3 contains 16 residues. V shed 5 bases and J 7 bases; nucleotides not matched to a gene: 9. The CDR3 loop is CASSGSAGLAGNEQFF. The CDR3 nucleotides read TGTGCCAGCAGTGGCTCCGCAGGACTAGCGGGAAATGAGCAGTTCTTC.

This chain links TRBV12-2 with TRBJ2-7; TRBD1 is the table's D call, not checked against the DNA. TRBV12-2 is a recognized pseudogene. CDR3 length: 14 residues. CDR3 sequence: CASRFWAGTYEQYF. The CDR3 nucleotides are TGTGCAAGTCGCTTCTGGGCAGGGACCTACGAGCAGTACTTC.